This T cell receptor beta chain was identified during a study of CD8+CD57+ T cells in acquired aplastic anemia. Germline CDR1 reads MNHNS; CDR2 reads SASEGT. Trimming stripped 2 bases from V and 0 bases from J, with 10 bases between. The CDR3 is 15 amino acids. This clonotype was seen repeatedly, ten times or more. Genomic DNA provided the template from which TCR beta VDJ and CDR3 profiles were obtained. TCRdb re-analysed the reads in MiXCR, keeping a single row per CDR3 protein. The data show 68,000 or so distinct CDR3 sequences, under 65% seen once. The receptor comes from a human donor in good health, serving as a control. V usage is TRBV6-1 and J usage is TRBJ2-5; D unresolved. Sequences were obtained from sorted CD4+, CD8+, or CD8+CD57+ T cells (not recorded which) from PBMCs. In nucleotides, the CDR3 is TGTGCCAGCAGTGAAATAGTTGGGGACCAAGAGACCCAGTACTTC. Its translation is CASSEIVGDQETQYF.